This TCR beta chain was captured by sequencing in a study of CD8 T cells in ankylosing spondylitis. Trimming pared 7 bases from V and 2 bases from J, leaving 9 bases between. This CDR3 comprises 13 residues. Per germline, CDR1 SQVTM and CDR2 ANQGSEA. TCRdb recomputed calls from the 5' RACE reads with MiXCR, one row per CDR3 protein. The sample lists hundreds of thousands of distinct CDR3 sequences; less than 9.5% were seen once. This clonotype turned up a few times. What was sequenced was blood, either unsorted or a sorted T cell fraction (not recorded which). This clonotype originated in a female donor with ankylosing spondylitis or in good health (not recorded which). The V gene is TRBV29-1, the J gene TRBJ2-6; D gene ambiguous. The CDR3: CSAQLTGANVLTF. The CDR3 nucleotides are TGCAGCGCCCAACTAACTGGGGCCAACGTCCTGACTTTC.